This T cell receptor beta chain was sequenced for a study of CD8 T cells in Susac syndrome. This clonotype occurred once. Random hexamers were used to reverse transcribe an amount of about 0.5 to 1 ug RNA. Across 54 Vbeta and 13 Jbeta, immunoSEQ multiplex PCR amplified TCR beta CDR3. MiXCR, applied by TCRdb to the immunoSEQ multiplex PCR reads, yields one record per CDR3 protein. The sample contains about 200,000 distinct CDR3 sequences, over 85% of which appear only once. Peripheral blood CD8+ and CD4+ T cells were profiled by TCR beta sequencing. TEMRA cells were FACS-enriched, while CD8+ and CD4+ T cells were negatively isolated. This receptor was identified in a human donor in good health. The sample was CD4+ T cells from PBMCs.

Here the CDR3 DNA reads TGCAGTGCTTCCCGCGGGAGGAACTACAATGAGCAGTTCTTC. Residues: CSASRGRNYNEQFF. This chain connects TRBV20-1 to TRBJ2-1, with TRBD2 matching 8 bases. The germline gives CDR1 DFQATT, CDR2 SNEGSKA (reference sequence). This CDR3 spans 14 amino acids. V lost 5 bases, J lost 3 bases, and 6 bases stayed unmatched.